This T cell receptor (beta chain) was found in a study of radiation and T cells in renal cell carcinoma. Overall study findings and caveats: Pretreatment tumor biopsies were lacking, so baseline clonotypes are unknown.

Time point specified: blood 4 weeks post-SBRT, at nephrectomy. Sample treatment: 15 Gy SBRT to primary tumor, nephrectomy 4 weeks later. Nephrectomy followed 15 Gy stereotactic body radiation by 4 weeks. As concerns this clone: Its target is not known.

Assay used: immunoSEQ multiplex PCR; TCRdb lists only in-frame clones, some missing. The sample has about 40,000 clones, over 80% seen once. Sequencing was performed on blood, taken from a patient whose treatment included radiotherapy and nephrectomy. The sequence was obtained from a woman between 70 and 85 years old with renal cell carcinoma.

The CDR3 sequence is CASSAGHQNTEAFF. As DNA, the CDR3 is TGTGCCAGCAGCGCGGGACATCAGAACACTGAAGCTTTCTTT. This chain joins TRBV7-3 and TRBJ1-1; D possibly corresponds to TRBD1 (6 bases). The CDR3 has 14 amino acids. From germline, CDR1 is SGHTA and CDR2 FQGTGA. The V and J ends lost 5 bases and 1 base respectively, with 11 bases between them.